These 19 T cell receptor beta chains originate from one sample sequenced in a study of T cells in localized non-small cell lung cancer. The table came from immunoSEQ multiplex PCR; TCRdb's copy has only in-frame clones and leaves some out. Altogether 100,000 to 150,000 clones are present, 70% to 90% being singletons, with the ten largest covering around 1.7%. The source material was peripheral blood, sampled before any cancer treatment. These receptors were obtained from a female donor over 55 with stage I lung adenocarcinoma.

The gene calls are TRBV10-3 and TRBJ2-1; D might be TRBD2 (6 bases). The germline CDR1 and CDR2 sequences are ENHRY and SYGVKD. There are 12 residues in the CDR3. V lost 10 bases and J 9 bases, leaving 16 bases between the germline ends. The CDR3 spells CATNREPGEQFF. In DNA form, the CDR3 reads TGTGCCACCAACCGGGAGCCCGGTGAGCAGTTCTTC.

The CDR3 nucleotides are TGTGCCAGCAGTTCGAGCGCAAGGACAGGCGAAAATGAAAAACTGTTTTTT. This translates into CASSSSARTGENEKLFF. The chain has TRBV28 and TRBJ1-4, with TRBD1 identical over 7 bases. Germline V gene sequence: CDR1 MDHEN, CDR2 SYDVKM. Unmatched junction bases numbered 13, after V lost 4 bases and J lost 5 bases. This CDR3 contains 17 residues.

V usage is TRBV11-2 and J usage is TRBJ2-1; 7 nucleotides agree with TRBD2. V shed 5 bases and J 4 bases; nucleotides not matched to a gene: 17. CDR1 and CDR2 (germline): SGHAT, FQNNGV. The CDR3 contains 18 residues. The CDR3 region has the DNA TGTGCCAGCAGCGTCAGGGCGGGAGTAGTGGTGGGATACAATGAGCAGTTCTTC. Translation: CASSVRAGVVVGYNEQFF.

This clone was observed once. The genes are TRBV6-4 and TRBJ1-1; D is unclear. The CDR3 has 15 residues. Germline V CDR1 and CDR2: MRHNA, SNTAGT. V was clipped by 8 bases and J by 0 bases, with 16 bases between them. This CDR3 is CASARTANLNTEAFF. Here the CDR3 DNA reads TGTGCCAGCGCGAGGACCGCGAACCTGAACACTGAAGCTTTCTTT.

J is TRBJ2-2 and V is TRBV19, with D possibly matching TRBD2 (6 bases). Looked up from germline, CDR1 is LNHDA and CDR2 is SQIVND (reference sequence). The CDR3 length is 16 residues. V dropped 6 bases and J dropped 4 bases, with 18 bases sitting between them. Here the CDR3 reads CASSPGAGISTGELFF. The CDR3 DNA reads as TGTGCCAGTAGCCCAGGAGCGGGCATATCCACCGGGGAGCTGTTTTTT.

The chain has TRBV6-4 and TRBJ1-2, with D perhaps TRBD1 (5 bases). Trimming shortened V by 6 bases and J by 5 bases, and 13 bases separated the two germline ends. From germline, CDR1 is MRHNA and CDR2 SNTAGT. The CDR3 has 13 amino acids. CDR3 DNA: TGTGCCAGCAGGATGGGGGGATCGTATGGCTACACCTTC. Its translation: CASRMGGSYGYTF.

This clone appeared once. The chain carries TRBV6-5 and TRBJ2-7; 8 bases align to TRBD2. In germline, CDR1 is MNHEY, CDR2 SVGAGI. CDR3 length: 15 amino acids. V shed 3 bases and J 3 bases; nucleotides not matched to a gene: 7. CDR3 sequence reads: CASSYSTGRGYEQYF. CDR3 DNA: TGTGCCAGCAGTTATTCCACCGGGAGGGGCTACGAGCAGTACTTC.

The chain carries TRBV27 and TRBJ1-2, with D uncertain. This CDR3 region has 13 residues. Trimming took 6 bases from V and 8 from J, leaving 16 bases between them. Germline assignment: CDR1 MNHEY and CDR2 SMNVEV (reference sequence). The CDR3 sequence: CASSPSGTLGYTF. CDR3 sequence (DNA): TGTGCCAGCAGCCCTTCCGGAACCCTGGGCTACACCTTC.

The chain is built from TRBV4-1 and TRBJ2-1; 7 bases map to TRBD2. With V trimmed by 3 bases and J by 6 bases, 11 bases remained unmatched. The CDR3 is 16 residues long. Per germline, CDR1 MGHRA and CDR2 YSYEKL. CDR3: CASSQIRLAGGNEQFF. The CDR3 DNA sequence: TGCGCCAGCAGCCAGATCCGACTAGCAGGTGGCAATGAGCAGTTCTTC.

This clone has a single count. Written as DNA, the CDR3 is TGTGCCAGCAGCCGCTTGGGGGTAGACACTGAAGCTTTCTTT. Encoded protein: CASSRLGVDTEAFF. The rearrangement uses TRBV7-9 and TRBJ1-1, with D possibly matching TRBD1 (5 bases). Trimming cost V 5 bases and J 3 bases, with 13 bases left between them. From germline, CDR1 is SEHNR and CDR2 FQNEAQ (reference sequence). The CDR3 runs 14 residues. Full variable domain (rest looked up from reference TRBV7-9 and TRBJ1-1): DTGVSQNPRHKITKRGQNVTFRCDPISEHNRLYWYRQTLGQGPEFLTYFQNEAQLEKSRLLSDRFSAERPKGSFSTLEIQRTEQGDSAMYLCASSRLGVDTEAFFGQGTRLTVV.

The rearrangement uses TRBV6-5 and TRBJ2-1; D ambiguous. The length of the CDR3 is 13 residues. V was clipped by 7 bases and J by 3 bases, with 10 bases between them. The germline V gene has CDR1 MNHEY and CDR2 SVGAGI. The CDR3 nucleotides are TGTGCCAGCACTGAAGCCTACTACAATGAGCAGTTCTTC. This sequence encodes CASTEAYYNEQFF.

The chain links TRBV28 to TRBJ2-1; the D is unclear. This CDR3 has 15 residues. Germline V lookup: CDR1 MDHEN, CDR2 SYDVKM. The V end was cut by 4 bases, the J end by 4 bases, with 14 bases between. The CDR3 DNA reads TGTGCCAGCAGTTCTTTAGCAGAAATGTACAATGAGCAGTTCTTC. It specifies CASSSLAEMYNEQFF.

This chain uses TRBV5-1 with TRBJ2-5, with D perhaps given as TRBD1 or TRBD2 (5 bases each). The CDR3 is made up of 14 amino acids. Per the germline V gene, CDR1 is SGHRS and CDR2 is YFSETQ. V dropped 3 bases and J dropped 1 base, with 10 bases sitting between them. The CDR3 is CASSSTGTQETQYF. CDR3 coding DNA: TGCGCCAGCAGCTCTACCGGGACCCAAGAGACCCAGTACTTC. Together with reference TRBV5-1 and TRBJ2-5, the CDR3 gives the full variable domain: KAGVTQTPRYLIKTRGQQVTLSCSPISGHRSVSWYQQTPGQGLQFLFEYFSETQRNKGNFPGRFSGRQFSNSRSEMNVSTLELGDSALYLCASSSTGTQETQYFGPGTRLLVL.

The chain combines TRBV18 with TRBJ2-5, with D perhaps assigned TRBD1 or TRBD2 (5 bases each). Trimming left V 3 bases short and J 3 bases short, with 14 bases between. Germline-derived CDR1 and CDR2 are KGHSH and LQKENI. The CDR3 extends over 15 amino acids. CDR3 sequence reads: CASSPVGTGKETQYF. The CDR3 nucleotides read TGTGCCAGCTCACCTGTCGGGACCGGAAAAGAGACCCAGTACTTC.

The chain recombines TRBV4-1 with TRBJ1-1; possible D gene TRBD1, 5 bases. Germline CDR1 reads MGHRA; CDR2 reads YSYEKL. The CDR3 covers 18 residues. Trimming left V 3 bases short and J 6 bases short, with 26 bases between. In nucleotides, the CDR3 is TGCGCCAGCAGCCATCCTCAGGGAAAAGGTTCGAAGGCCGCTGAAGCTTTCTTT. This encodes CASSHPQGKGSKAAEAFF.

Remarks on this clone: Within the sample, other DNA sequences also encode this same CDR3. The chain is built from TRBV5-1 and TRBJ2-3; D remains ambiguous. The germline gives CDR1 SGHRS, CDR2 YFSETQ. Between the trimmed V and J ends, which lost 3 bases and 1 base, there was a span of 6 bases. There are 13 residues in the CDR3. In DNA form, the CDR3 reads TGCGCCAGCAGCTCCTTAGGCACAGATACGCAGTATTTT. It encodes CASSSLGTDTQYF.

This chain uses TRBV7-9 with TRBJ1-4; a possible D gene is TRBD1 (5 bases). Germline V gives CDR1 SEHNR, CDR2 FQNEAQ (reference sequence). The CDR3 is 15 residues long. The V end was cut by 5 bases, the J end by 12 bases, with 22 bases between. CDR3 protein: CASSPGQGLAGELFF. DNA of the CDR3: TGTGCCAGCAGCCCGGGCCAGGGCCTGGCCGGGGAACTGTTTTTT.

This chain connects TRBV5-1 to TRBJ2-5; tentative D call: TRBD2 (5 bases). CDR3 size: 12 residues. Germline V gives CDR1 SGHRS, CDR2 YFSETQ. V lost 9 bases and J lost 5, with 14 bases in between. CDR3 amino acids: CATRERGETQYF. The CDR3, as DNA: TGCGCCACGCGTGAAAGAGGGGAGACCCAGTACTTC.

The chain links TRBV29-1 to TRBJ2-3; the D gene could be TRBD1 or TRBD2 (5 bases each). CDR1 and CDR2 (germline): SQVTM, ANQGSEA. V gave up 4 bases and J gave up 3 bases, with 23 bases separating them. The CDR3 covers 17 residues. CDR3 amino acids: CSVVGTQDPYTTDTQYF. The DNA for the CDR3 is TGCAGCGTTGTTGGGACCCAGGACCCCTATACTACAGATACGCAGTATTTT.